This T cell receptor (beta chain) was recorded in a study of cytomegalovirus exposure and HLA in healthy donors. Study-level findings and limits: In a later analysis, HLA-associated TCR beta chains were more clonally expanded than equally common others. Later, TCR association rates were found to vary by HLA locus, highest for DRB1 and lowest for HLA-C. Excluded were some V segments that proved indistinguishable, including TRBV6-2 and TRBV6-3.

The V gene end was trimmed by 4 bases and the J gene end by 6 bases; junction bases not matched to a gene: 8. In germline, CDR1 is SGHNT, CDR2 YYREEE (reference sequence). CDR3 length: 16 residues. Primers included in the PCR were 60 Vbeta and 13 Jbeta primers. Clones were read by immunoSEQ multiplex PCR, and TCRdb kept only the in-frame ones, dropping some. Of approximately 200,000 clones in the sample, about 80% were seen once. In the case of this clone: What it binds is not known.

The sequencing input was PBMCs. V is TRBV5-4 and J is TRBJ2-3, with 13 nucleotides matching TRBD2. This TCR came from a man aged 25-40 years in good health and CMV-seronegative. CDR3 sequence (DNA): TGTGCCAGCAGCGCTAGGACTAGCGGGAGTGCGGATACGCAGTATTTT. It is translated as CASSARTSGSADTQYF.